This entry lists 9 T cell receptor beta chains sequenced from one sample in a study of cytomegalovirus exposure and HLA in healthy donors. 13 Jbeta primers and 60 Vbeta primers were used for the PCR. The method was immunoSEQ multiplex PCR; TCRdb's version includes in-frame clones alone and lacks a portion of them. The sample lists under 170,000 clones, 75% to 85% occurring once. Sequencing was done on a sample of PBMCs. The receptors here all came from a human donor in good health.

The chain carries TRBV4-1 and TRBJ2-7; TRBD2 aligns across 12 bases. Germline CDR1 reads MGHRA; CDR2 reads YSYEKL. The CDR3 runs 17 residues. V was clipped by 1 base and J by 2 bases; unmatched bases: 6. CDR3 region: CASSQVLAGGQTYEQYF. CDR3 DNA sequence: TGCGCCAGCAGCCAAGTACTAGCGGGGGGCCAAACCTACGAGCAGTACTTC.

With regard to this clone: Other nucleotide sequences from this sample produce the same CDR3. The chain combines TRBV29-1 with TRBJ1-2; possibly TRBD1 for D (6 bases). The CDR3 runs to 13 residues. The ends were cut back, 2 bases at V and 4 bases at J, with 11 bases in the middle. CDR1 is SQVTM and CDR2 is ANQGSEA in the germline V gene. CDR3 bases: TGCAGCGTTGAATCCACAGGGTTCTATGGCTACACCTTC. Translation: CSVESTGFYGYTF.

The chain employs TRBV9 and TRBJ2-1, with 9 bases identical to TRBD2. The trim removed 4 bases at V and 6 bases at J, leaving 8 bases unmatched. Germline-derived CDR1 and CDR2 are SGDLS and YYNGEE. The CDR3 has 15 amino acids. CDR3: CASSPRLAETNEQFF. The CDR3 DNA reads as TGTGCCAGCAGCCCTCGACTAGCGGAGACCAATGAGCAGTTCTTC.

The chain is built from TRBV12-5 and TRBJ2-1, with D unclear. Per germline, CDR1 LGHNT and CDR2 FRNRAP. V was pared by 5 bases and J by 2 bases, with 19 bases between. The length of the CDR3 is 17 residues. The CDR3 here is CASGLFSTATTYNEQFF. The CDR3, as DNA: TGTGCTAGTGGTCTATTTTCGACTGCCACTACCTACAATGAGCAGTTCTTC.

This sequence joins TRBV5-4 and TRBJ2-2; tentative D call: TRBD1 (6 bases). This CDR3 region has 16 residues. The germline gives CDR1 SGHNT, CDR2 YYREEE (reference sequence). The V and J ends lost 2 bases and 5 bases respectively, with 16 bases between them. The CDR3 region is CASSFEGELITGELFF. CDR3 nucleotides: TGTGCCAGCAGCTTCGAGGGGGAATTAATAACCGGGGAGCTGTTTTTT.

The gene calls are TRBV5-1 and TRBJ2-1; D uncertain. The CDR3 has 13 amino acids. V lost 0 bases to trimming and J lost 4 bases, with 5 bases between them. CDR1 is SGHRS, CDR2 YFSETQ, per germline. The CDR3 sequence is CASSLDRYNEQFF. The CDR3 nucleotides read TGCGCCAGCAGCTTGGACAGATACAATGAGCAGTTCTTC.

J is TRBJ2-3 and V is TRBV7-8; D is perhaps TRBD1 (5 bases). The V end lost 5 bases, the J end lost 4 bases, and 7 bases lay between the germline ends. The CDR3 has 12 amino acids. CDR1 and CDR2 from the germline V gene are SGHVS and FQNEAQ. The CDR3 nucleotides are TGTGCCAGCAGCCTCAGGGCAGATACGCAGTATTTT. Amino acid sequence: CASSLRADTQYF.

This clone showed up just a few times. This chain joins TRBV4-3 and TRBJ1-1, with D unclear. V was shortened by 0 bases and J by 5 bases, with 16 bases between the two germline ends. From germline, CDR1 is LGHNA and CDR2 YSLEER. The length of the CDR3 is 16 residues. The CDR3 sequence: CASSQDGEALGTEAFF. The CDR3 nucleotides are TGCGCCAGCAGCCAAGACGGGGAGGCTTTAGGTACTGAAGCTTTCTTT.

This clone was counted only a few times. V is TRBV5-4 and J is TRBJ2-5; 8 nucleotides agree with TRBD2. With the DNA end fitting TRBJ2-7 better, the J assignment may be wrong. Germline V gives CDR1 SGHNT, CDR2 YYREEE (reference sequence). The CDR3 is 14 amino acids. The CDR3 coding sequence is TGTGCCAGCAGCAAGGGACTAGATCCTGACGAGCAGTACTTC. It translates to CASSKGLDPDEQYF.